The 14 T cell receptor beta chains presented below share a single source sample, sequenced in a study of preoperative IRX-2 immunotherapy in early breast cancer. Treatment specified: preoperative locoregional IRX-2 cytokine immunotherapy. Generated by immunoSEQ multiplex PCR, the TCRdb table keeps only in-frame clones and is missing some. The data contain 25,000 to 30,000 clones, over 75% of them seen just once; the ten biggest clones take up over 1%. The sample here was lymph node tissue, taken after IRX-2 immunotherapy. These receptors were obtained from a human donor with breast cancer.

The rearrangement uses TRBV23-1 and TRBJ2-2; possibly TRBD1 for D (6 bases). TRBV23-1 is treated as an ORF (open reading frame) with a function not yet certain. There are 16 residues in the CDR3. V dropped 6 bases and J dropped 6 bases, with 20 bases sitting between them. The CDR3 nucleotides are TGCGCCAGCAGCTTGGCCCTCAGGGGCGGGTCCGGGGAGCTGTTTTTT. It translates to CASSLALRGGSGELFF.

The chain carries TRBV10-1 and TRBJ2-1, with 12 bases aligning to TRBD2. The CDR3 extends over 14 amino acids. Germline V CDR1 and CDR2: WNHNN, SYGVQD (reference sequence). V shed 3 bases, J shed 10 bases, and the junction held 4 bases outside the gene matches. The CDR3 coding sequence is TGCGCCAGCAGTGATGGACTAGCGGGGAAGGAGCAGTTCTTC. This translates into CASSDGLAGKEQFF.

This clone was observed a few times. The chain combines TRBV15 with TRBJ2-7; unclear D gene. This CDR3 comprises 14 residues. CDR1 is LNHNV and CDR2 is YYDKDF in the germline V gene (reference sequence). V gave up 5 bases and J gave up 1 base, with 12 bases separating them. CDR3 coding DNA: TGTGCCACCAGCCGGTTTGAGCGTTCCTACGAGCAGTACTTC. Translated: CATSRFERSYEQYF.

This clone was found a few times. The CDR3 here is CASADYLGAEGYTF. The CDR3 region has the DNA TGTGCCAGCGCCGACTACCTGGGGGCGGAAGGCTACACCTTC. The chain is built from TRBV18 and TRBJ1-2, with D possibly being TRBD1 (6 bases). The CDR3 runs 14 residues. Germline CDR1 is KGHSH and CDR2 is LQKENI. V dropped 8 bases and J dropped 8 bases, with 21 bases sitting between them.

The gene calls are TRBV30 and TRBJ2-3; D ambiguous. Germline loops: CDR1 GTSNPN, CDR2 SVGIG (reference sequence). This CDR3 is built from 14 residues. V was clipped by 4 bases and J by 0 bases, with 11 bases between them. In DNA form, the CDR3 reads TGTGCCTGGAAGGAACCAATAAGCACAGATACGCAGTATTTT. Translating it yields CAWKEPISTDTQYF.

This chain joins TRBV19 and TRBJ1-6; 8 bases fit TRBD1. The trim removed 7 bases at V and 10 bases at J, leaving 6 bases unmatched. The CDR3 is made up of 13 amino acids. Per the germline V gene, CDR1 is LNHDA and CDR2 is SQIVND (reference sequence). The CDR3 is CASNGQGYSPLHF. CDR3 nucleotide sequence: TGTGCCAGTAATGGACAGGGATACTCACCCCTCCACTTT. Filled out from reference TRBV19 and TRBJ1-6, the complete variable domain reads DGGITQSPKYLFRKEGQNVTLSCEQNLNHDAMYWYRQDPGQGLRLIYYSQIVNDFQKGDIAEGYSVSREKKESFPLTVTSAQKNPTAFYLCASNGQGYSPLHFGNGTRLTVT.

The rearrangement links TRBV7-6 to TRBJ2-2; D remains unclear. The germline V gene encodes CDR1 SGHVS and CDR2 FNYEAQ. Trimming removed 3 bases from V and 7 bases from J, with 12 bases in between. The CDR3 contains 14 residues. The chain's CDR3 is CASSFYSRSGELFF. CDR3 DNA sequence: TGTGCCAGCAGCTTTTACAGCCGAAGCGGGGAGCTGTTTTTT.

The V call is TRBV29-1, the J call TRBJ2-2; the D gene is possibly TRBD1 (5 bases). Trimming removed 7 bases at V and 6 bases at J, with 12 bases between. The CDR3 consists of 12 residues. The germline V gene encodes CDR1 SQVTM and CDR2 ANQGSEA. CDR3 protein: CSAGQVAGELFF. The CDR3 region has the DNA TGCAGCGCAGGACAAGTCGCCGGGGAGCTGTTTTTT.

This chain links TRBV23-1 with TRBJ2-5, with 7 nucleotides matching TRBD2. Being an ORF, TRBV23-1 has a function that is uncertain. The junction had 10 bases not matched to a gene; V was cut back by 6 bases and J by 3 bases. This CDR3 is 15 amino acids long. CDR3 in amino acids: CASSPSGATKETQYF. CDR3 DNA: TGCGCCAGCAGCCCGAGCGGGGCGACGAAAGAGACCCAGTACTTC.

V and J are TRBV29-1 and TRBJ1-1; D gene unclear. The CDR3 extends over 13 amino acids. With 1 base removed from V and 7 bases from J, the gap between germline ends came to 13 bases. Germline CDR1 reads SQVTM; CDR2 reads ANQGSEA. This CDR3 reads CSVEVSRNVEAFF. Here the CDR3 DNA reads TGCAGCGTTGAAGTAAGTAGGAACGTTGAAGCTTTCTTT.

The rearrangement joins TRBV5-1 to TRBJ2-2; 7 nucleotides agree with TRBD2. Germline CDR1 is SGHRS and CDR2 is YFSETQ. The CDR3 loop spans 16 amino acids. V dropped 4 bases and J dropped 3; count of bases not matched to a gene: 9. The CDR3 DNA is TGCGCCAGCAGCCAGGGAAGCGGGGTCGACACCGGGGAGCTGTTTTTT. This translates into CASSQGSGVDTGELFF.

The chain uses TRBV6-8 and TRBJ2-1; TRBD2 matches at 9 bases. Trimming took 7 bases from V and 7 from J; bases not matched to a gene: 11. This CDR3 comprises 15 residues. CDR1 MNHGY and CDR2 SAAAGT come from the germline V gene. CDR3 DNA: TGTGCCAGCATCGCAGCGGGGGGAGGTTATAATGAGCAGTTCTTC. This encodes CASIAAGGGYNEQFF.

The genes are TRBV30 and TRBJ1-2, with D maybe TRBD1 (5 bases). CDR1 and CDR2 (germline): GTSNPN, SVGIG (reference sequence). The CDR3 runs 11 residues. Trimming stripped 3 bases from V and 5 bases from J, with 7 bases between. In DNA, the CDR3 is TGTGCCTGGAGCCAGGGTTATGGCTACACCTTC. Amino acids: CAWSQGYGYTF. Full variable domain (remainder filled in from reference TRBV30 and TRBJ1-2): SQTIHQWPATLVQPVGSPLSLECTVEGTSNPNLYWYRQAAGRGLQLLFYSVGIGQISSEVPQNLSASRPQDRQFILSSKKLLLSDSGFYLCAWSQGYGYTFGSGTRLTVV.

The DNA of the CDR3 is TGTGCCAGTAGTATCCCTCATAGGGGACAGGGGGCCAACTCTGGGGCCAACGTCCTGACTTTC. It translates to CASSIPHRGQGANSGANVLTF. The V call is TRBV19, the J call TRBJ2-6, with 12 bases identical to TRBD1. The CDR3 length is 21 residues. J lost 0 bases, V lost 3 bases, and 12 bases had no gene match. The germline CDR1 and CDR2 sequences are LNHDA and SQIVND (reference sequence).